The clone carrying this T cell receptor (beta chain) was counted ten times or more. One junction end disagrees with the germline gene, perhaps due to a read error. Indicated time point: persistent/refractory GD, antithyroid drugs over 5 years with positive TRAb. PBMCs provided the RNA from which the TCR library was made. Arm-PCR with iRepertoire HTBI primers amplified the CDR3 regions for these TCR beta libraries. In the original workflow: The study identified 60 to 65 TRBV and approximately 13 TRBJ segments across samples. TCRdb called the multiplex PCR reads again in MiXCR, with one record for every CDR3 protein. The V and J calls, along with clone size, are taken from TCRdb and not from the paper's own processing. The repertoire holds some 300,000 distinct CDR3 sequences, with 22% as singletons. The record originates from a study of regulatory T cells in long-lasting Graves disease. Study-level background: Persistence in Graves' disease required over 5 years of antithyroid drugs plus positive TSH receptor antibodies.

The CDR3 loop spans 13 amino acids. CDR1 is SEHNR, CDR2 FQNEAQ, per germline (reference sequence). This TCR came from a female donor with Graves disease. The V call is TRBV7-9, the J call TRBJ2-7, with D perhaps matching TRBD1 (6 bases). This specimen was peripheral blood mononuclear cells (PBMCs), taken when the disease was refractory, from a patient treated with antithyroid drugs. CDR3 in DNA: TGTGCCAGCAGTTTAGAAGGGGGCTACGAGCAGTACTTC. Amino acid sequence: CASSLEGGYEQYF.